The 23 T cell receptor beta chains below all came from one sample that was sequenced in a study of prognosis after radiotherapy for stage I lung cancer (dated by TCRdb to the early 2020s). Sequenced using an Illumina HiSeq 3000. The TCR beta CDR3 region was amplified from genomic DNA by two rounds of multiplex PCR. In the first PCR round, primers specific to each TRBV and TRBJ gene were used, and the primer sequences were filed in Chinese patent CN105087789A. The public sequencing data were trimmed at Q25 with fastp and processed into clonotypes with MiXCR by TCRdb, which kept only in-frame beta chains. Rows merge per CDR3 protein into single entries with the most common DNA and genes. The sample table shows fewer than 25,000 distinct CDR3 sequences, and roughly half are seen once. The ten top clones hold about 33% of the sample. The input for sequencing was PBMCs, taken before or after stereotactic body radiation therapy (not recorded which). The receptors derive from a donor over 45 with non-small cell lung cancer.

The chain employs TRBV2 and TRBJ1-6, with TRBD1 identical over 8 bases. The CDR3 length is 14 residues. Unmatched junction bases numbered 4, after V lost 5 bases and J lost 7 bases. Germline assignment: CDR1 SNHLY and CDR2 FYNNEI. The CDR3 is CASSHGQGNSPLHF. As DNA, the CDR3 is TGTGCCAGCAGTCACGGACAGGGAAATTCACCCCTCCACTTT. Full variable domain (missing parts from reference TRBV2 and TRBJ1-6): EPEVTQTPSHQVTQMGQEVILRCVPISNHLYFYWYRQILGQKVEFLVSFYNNEISEKSEIFDDQFSVERPDGSNFTLKIRSTKLEDSAMYFCASSHGQGNSPLHFGNGTRLTVT.

The table lists this clonotype with many counts. The chain joins TRBV6-2 or TRBV6-3 to TRBJ2-3, with 7 bases fitting TRBD2. Germline V gene data show CDR1 as MNHEY and CDR2 as SVGEGT. The CDR3 extends over 14 amino acids. J gave up 2 bases and V 7 bases, and 6 bases lay outside the gene matches. CDR3 in amino acids: CASTWGGATDTQYF. The CDR3 DNA reads as TGTGCCAGCACCTGGGGGGGAGCCACAGATACGCAGTATTTT.

Note on this clonotype: A far larger clone is one base from this, pointing to a likely read error. This chain joins TRBV6-9 and TRBJ2-7, with D tentatively TRBD2 (6 bases). Germline-derived CDR1 and CDR2 are MNHGY and SVAAGI. The CDR3 is made up of 12 amino acids. In nucleotides, the CDR3 is TGTTCCGGCCGGAGGGGTCGCGACGAGCAGTACTTC. It encodes CSGRRGRDEQYF.

J is TRBJ2-2 and V is TRBV5-1, with D unclear. Trimming cost V 0 bases and J 1 base, with 7 bases left between them. Germline V gives CDR1 SGHRS, CDR2 YFSETQ. The CDR3 extends over 15 amino acids. CDR3 amino acids: CASSLEGKNTGELFF. CDR3 in DNA: TGCGCCAGCAGCTTGGAGGGAAAGAACACCGGGGAGCTGTTTTTT.

The chain couples TRBV6-9 to TRBJ2-7; no firm D call. The CDR3 sequence is 15 residues long. V dropped 7 bases and J dropped 4 bases, with 20 bases sitting between them. Germline V CDR1 and CDR2: MNHGY, SVAAGI. The DNA of the CDR3 is TGTGCCAGCATTTACAGCCAGCCTTTTTATTACGAGCAGTACTTC. Amino acid sequence: CASIYSQPFYYEQYF.

The chain employs TRBV27 and TRBJ2-7; 7 nucleotides align to TRBD2. The CDR3 extends over 18 amino acids. Germline CDR1 and CDR2: MNHEY and SMNVEV (reference sequence). V shed 3 bases and J 0 bases; nucleotides not matched to a gene: 14. CDR3 region: CASSLGGQTSRDSYEQYF. Here the CDR3 DNA reads TGTGCCAGCAGTTTGGGAGGGCAGACAAGCCGGGACTCCTACGAGCAGTACTTC.

By share, this clonotype ranks as medium-sized. This rearrangement joins TRBV2 to TRBJ2-1; D uncertain. The CDR3 is 13 amino acids. CDR1 and CDR2 from the germline V gene are SNHLY and FYNNEI. Trimming pared 4 bases from V and 7 bases from J, leaving 11 bases between. CDR3 region: CASSVALRNEQFF. In nucleotides, the CDR3 is TGTGCCAGCAGTGTCGCGCTCCGGAATGAGCAGTTCTTC.

At least ten counts were recorded for this clonotype. The genes are TRBV19 and TRBJ1-2; 8 nucleotides align to TRBD1. CDR3 length equals 15 residues. V lost 5 bases and J lost 0; bases outside the gene matches: 5. Germline CDR1 reads LNHDA; CDR2 reads SQIVND (reference sequence). The CDR3 nucleotides read TGTGCCAGTAGTCGGGGACAGGCTCCTAACTATGGCTACACCTTC. Translated: CASSRGQAPNYGYTF. Using reference TRBV19 and TRBJ1-2 for the parts outside the CDR3, the full variable domain is DGGITQSPKYLFRKEGQNVTLSCEQNLNHDAMYWYRQDPGQGLRLIYYSQIVNDFQKGDIAEGYSVSREKKESFPLTVTSAQKNPTAFYLCASSRGQAPNYGYTFGSGTRLTVV.

This clonotype came up many times. The CDR3 bases are TGTGCCATCAGGGGGACCGACCAAGAGACCCAGTACTTC. Amino acid sequence: CAIRGTDQETQYF. This rearrangement joins TRBV10-3 to TRBJ2-5; TRBD1 or TRBD2 may be the D gene (5 bases each). CDR3 size: 13 residues. From germline, CDR1 is ENHRY and CDR2 SYGVKD. V lost 6 bases, J lost 0 bases, and 8 bases lay in between.

This clonotype came up many times. J is TRBJ2-7 and V is TRBV6-1; 7 positions match TRBD1. CDR1 and CDR2 (germline): MNHNS, SASEGT. The junction had 2 bases not matched to a gene; V was cut back by 6 bases and J by 3 bases. CDR3 length: 12 residues. CDR3 protein: CASSRDSYEQYF. DNA for the CDR3: TGTGCCAGCAGCCGGGACAGCTACGAGCAGTACTTC.

This clonotype was seen repeatedly, ten times or more. The chain combines TRBV3-1 with TRBJ2-7; the match to TRBD2 covers 7 bases. V lost 0 bases and J lost 3; bases outside the gene matches: 2. Per the germline V gene, CDR1 is LGHDT and CDR2 is YNNKEL (reference sequence). This CDR3 has 14 amino acids. The CDR3 reads CASSQEGGSYEQYF. The CDR3 DNA reads as TGTGCCAGCAGCCAAGAGGGCGGGAGCTACGAGCAGTACTTC.

Ten or more counts support this clonotype. The CDR3 region is CASSLNGGSYNEQFF. The DNA of the CDR3 is TGTGCCAGCAGCTTAAACGGGGGCTCCTACAATGAGCAGTTCTTC. The rearrangement joins TRBV11-2 to TRBJ2-1; weak D call: TRBD2 (6 bases). This CDR3 is 15 amino acids long. Germline-derived CDR1 and CDR2 are SGHAT and FQNNGV. Deletions cut 2 bases from V and 0 bases from J, with 8 bases between. Full variable domain (missing parts from reference TRBV11-2 and TRBJ2-1): EAGVAQSPRYKIIEKRQSVAFWCNPISGHATLYWYQQILGQGPKLLIQFQNNGVVDDSQLPKDRFSAERLKGVDSTLKIQPAKLEDSAVYLCASSLNGGSYNEQFFGPGTRLTVL.

This clonotype was seen only once. A far larger clone is one base from this, pointing to a likely read error. The chain is built from TRBV6-9 and TRBJ2-7; 7 bases align to TRBD1. This CDR3 spans 17 amino acids. With 4 bases clipped from V and 3 bases from J, the junction kept 15 bases outside the gene matches. In germline, CDR1 is MNHGY, CDR2 SVAAGI. The CDR3 spells CASSCGARGQTIYEQYF. The CDR3 nucleotides are TGTGCCAGCAGTTGCGGTGCCCGGGGACAGACCATCTACGAGCAGTACTTC.

Only one count was recorded for this clonotype. The chain uses TRBV7-2 and TRBJ1-5; 7 positions match TRBD1. J gave up 1 base and V 6 bases, and 3 bases lay outside the gene matches. This CDR3 contains 14 residues. Germline CDR1 SGHTA, CDR2 FQGNSA. The CDR3 spells CASSRQGSNQPQHF. CDR3 sequence (DNA): TGTGCCAGCAGTCGACAGGGCAGCAATCAGCCCCAGCATTTT.

In its sample, this clonotype was seen many times. The chain is built from TRBV3-1 and TRBJ2-3; a weak D match, TRBD2 (6 bases). The CDR3 is 14 amino acids. With 7 bases removed from V and 4 bases from J, the gap between germline ends came to 15 bases. Germline V gene data show CDR1 as LGHDT and CDR2 as YNNKEL (reference sequence). CDR3 region: CASTLAGFPDTQYF. The CDR3 DNA sequence: TGTGCCAGCACCCTTGCGGGATTTCCAGATACGCAGTATTTT.

By sample fraction, this clonotype is medium-sized. The J gene is TRBJ2-7, the V gene TRBV15, with D perhaps TRBD1 or TRBD2 (5 bases each). The germline V and J ends were trimmed by 1 base and 2 bases, with 9 bases remaining between them. Germline V gene lookup returns CDR1 LNHNV and CDR2 YYDKDF (reference sequence). The CDR3 spans 14 residues. CDR3 residues: CATSRGLGAYEQYF. As DNA, the CDR3 is TGTGCCACCAGCAGAGGGCTGGGGGCCTACGAGCAGTACTTC. Combining the CDR3 with reference TRBV15 and TRBJ2-7 gives the whole variable domain DAMVIQNPRYQVTQFGKPVTLSCSQTLNHNVMYWYQQKSSQAPKLLFHYYDKDFNNEADTPDNFQSRRPNTSFCFLDIRSPGLGDTAMYLCATSRGLGAYEQYFGPGTRLTVT.

At least ten counts were recorded for this clonotype. This rearrangement joins TRBV20-1 to TRBJ2-7; 8 bases align to TRBD1. J lost 10 bases, V lost 3 bases, and 5 bases had no gene match. This CDR3 region has 11 residues. Per germline, CDR1 DFQATT and CDR2 SNEGSKA (reference sequence). The CDR3 loop is CSASPGQGQYF. DNA for the CDR3: TGCAGTGCTAGCCCCGGACAGGGACAGTACTTC.

This clonotype was counted a few times. This chain links TRBV6-2 or TRBV6-3 with TRBJ2-1, with TRBD2 identical over 9 bases. J gave up 12 bases and V 5 bases, and 8 bases lay outside the gene matches. Germline CDR1 MNHEY, CDR2 SVGEGT. CDR3 length equals 13 residues. CDR3 sequence reads: CASSESSGTVQFF. For the CDR3, the DNA is TGTGCCAGCAGTGAATCTAGCGGGACTGTGCAGTTCTTC.

A word on this clonotype: This may be a read error, as it is one base from a much larger clone. V and J are TRBV7-3 and TRBJ2-5; TRBD2 might be the D (6 bases). The CDR3 covers 17 residues. The V gene's germline CDR1 is SGHTA and CDR2 FQGTGA. This chain's CDR3 is CASSPWGGMAVQETEYF. The CDR3 DNA is TGTGCCAGCAGCCCTTGGGGCGGGATGGCGGTCCAAGAGACCGAGTACTTC.

A word on this clonotype: This likely stems from a read error, as it lies one base from a far larger clone. The chain is built from TRBV6-6 and TRBJ2-7, with TRBD1 matching over 7 bases. This CDR3 contains 14 residues. Looked up from germline, CDR1 is MNHNY and CDR2 is SVGAGI (reference sequence). The CDR3 spells CAISYGTDSYEQYF. Here the CDR3 DNA reads TGTGCCATCAGTTACGGGACAGACTCCTACGAGCAGTACTTC.

The chain joins TRBV27 to TRBJ2-7; 8 nucleotides agree with TRBD2. V trimming: 5 bases; J trimming: 2 bases; junction bases outside the gene matches: 32. Germline-derived CDR1 and CDR2 are MNHEY and SMNVEV (reference sequence). This CDR3 is built from 23 residues. CDR3 sequence: CASSPIYTGGWGLVSSLAYEQYF. CDR3 in DNA: TGTGCCAGCAGTCCGATATACACCGGGGGTTGGGGACTAGTAAGTTCCCTAGCCTACGAGCAGTACTTC.

This sequence joins TRBV9 and TRBJ2-2; maybe TRBD1 (6 bases). Germline lookup yields CDR1 SGDLS and CDR2 YYNGEE. CDR3 length: 16 residues. V lost 4 bases and J lost 2, with 15 bases in between. The CDR3 coding sequence is TGTGCCAGCAGCATCTCCGGGACACTCAACACCGGGGAGCTGTTTTTT. It is translated as CASSISGTLNTGELFF.

This clonotype was counted many times. The chain joins TRBV7-9 to TRBJ1-1, with a possible D match to TRBD1 (5 bases). The CDR3 runs 15 residues. V was trimmed by 3 bases and J by 0 bases, leaving 11 bases between them. Germline CDR1 reads SEHNR; CDR2 reads FQNEAQ (reference sequence). The CDR3 reads CASSFGSGMNTEAFF. CDR3 nucleotides: TGTGCCAGCAGCTTCGGTTCAGGGATGAACACTGAAGCTTTCTTT.